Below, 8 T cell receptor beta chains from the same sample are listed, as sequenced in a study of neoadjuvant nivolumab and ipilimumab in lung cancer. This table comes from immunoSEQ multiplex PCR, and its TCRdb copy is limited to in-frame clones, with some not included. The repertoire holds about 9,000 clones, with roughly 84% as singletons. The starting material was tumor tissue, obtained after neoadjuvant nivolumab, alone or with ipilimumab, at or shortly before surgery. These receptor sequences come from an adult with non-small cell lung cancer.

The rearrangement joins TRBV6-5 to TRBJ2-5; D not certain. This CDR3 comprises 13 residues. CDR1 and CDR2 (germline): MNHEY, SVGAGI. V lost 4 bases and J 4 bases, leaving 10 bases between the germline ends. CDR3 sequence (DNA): TGTGCCAGCAGTTTTCAGGCGGCAGAGACCCAGTACTTC. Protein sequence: CASSFQAAETQYF.

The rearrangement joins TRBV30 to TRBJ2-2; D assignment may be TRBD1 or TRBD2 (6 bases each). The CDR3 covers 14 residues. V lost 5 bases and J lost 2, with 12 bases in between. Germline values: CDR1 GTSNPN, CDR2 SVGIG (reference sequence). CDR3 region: CAWGGPFNTGELFF. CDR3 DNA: TGTGCCTGGGGGGGGCCCTTTAACACCGGGGAGCTGTTTTTT. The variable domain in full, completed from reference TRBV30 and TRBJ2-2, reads SQTIHQWPATLVQPVGSPLSLECTVEGTSNPNLYWYRQAAGRGLQLLFYSVGIGQISSEVPQNLSASRPQDRQFILSSKKLLLSDSGFYLCAWGGPFNTGELFFGEGSRLTVL.

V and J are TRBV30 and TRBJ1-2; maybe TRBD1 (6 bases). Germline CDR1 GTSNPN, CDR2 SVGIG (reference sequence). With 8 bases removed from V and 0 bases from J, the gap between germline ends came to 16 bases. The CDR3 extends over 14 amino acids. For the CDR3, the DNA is TGTGCCGGACGTCGGGGGCTAGCTAACTATGGCTACACCTTC. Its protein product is CAGRRGLANYGYTF.

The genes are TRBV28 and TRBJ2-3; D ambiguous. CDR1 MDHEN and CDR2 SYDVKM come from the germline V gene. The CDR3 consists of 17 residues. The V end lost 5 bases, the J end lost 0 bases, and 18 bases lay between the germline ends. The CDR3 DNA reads TGTGCCAGCAGTCGCCATCTAGATCTAGGGAGCACAGATACGCAGTATTTT. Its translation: CASSRHLDLGSTDTQYF. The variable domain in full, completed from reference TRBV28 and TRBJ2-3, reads DVKVTQSSRYLVKRTGEKVFLECVQDMDHENMFWYRQDPGLGLRLIYFSYDVKMKEKGDIPEGYSVSREKKERFSLILESASTNQTSMYLCASSRHLDLGSTDTQYFGPGTRLTVL.

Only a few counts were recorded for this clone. The CDR3 sequence: CSVEEVQGSTEAFF. CDR3 sequence (DNA): TGCAGCGTTGAAGAGGTTCAGGGATCCACTGAAGCTTTCTTT. The chain links TRBV29-1 to TRBJ1-1; TRBD1 might be the D (5 bases). The V gene's germline CDR1 is SQVTM and CDR2 ANQGSEA. Trimming cost V 0 bases and J 4 bases, with 12 bases left between them. The CDR3 extends over 14 amino acids.

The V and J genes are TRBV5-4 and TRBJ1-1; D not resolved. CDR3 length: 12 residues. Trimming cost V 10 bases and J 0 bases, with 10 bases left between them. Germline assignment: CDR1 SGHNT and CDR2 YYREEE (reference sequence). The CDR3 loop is CAGSKVNTEAFF. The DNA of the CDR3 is TGTGCCGGTTCGAAGGTGAACACTGAAGCTTTCTTT.

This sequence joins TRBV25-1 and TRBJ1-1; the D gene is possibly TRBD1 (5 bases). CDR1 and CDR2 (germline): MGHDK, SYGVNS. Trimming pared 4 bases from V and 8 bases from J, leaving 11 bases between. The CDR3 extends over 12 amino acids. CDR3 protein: CASSGYTGEAFF. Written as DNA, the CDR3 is TGTGCCAGCAGTGGATATACAGGCGAAGCTTTCTTT.

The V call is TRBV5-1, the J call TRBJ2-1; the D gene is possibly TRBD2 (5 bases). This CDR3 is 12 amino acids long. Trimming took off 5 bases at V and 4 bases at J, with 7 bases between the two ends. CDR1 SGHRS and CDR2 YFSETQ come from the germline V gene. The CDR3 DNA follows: TGCGCCAGCAGGGACTTTTACAATGAGCAGTTCTTC. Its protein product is CASRDFYNEQFF.